The 11 T cell receptor beta chains presented below share a single source sample, sequenced in a study of CD8 T cells in ankylosing spondylitis. Each CDR3 protein gets one entry after TCRdb re-called the 5' RACE reads with MiXCR. The sample shows almost 250,000 distinct CDR3 sequences, 30% to 40% of them seen only once. Sequencing was done on a sample of blood, either unsorted or a sorted T cell fraction (not recorded which). The source is a male donor with ankylosing spondylitis or in good health (not recorded which).

The gene calls are TRBV4-2 and TRBJ2-1; D is unresolved. V lost 1 base to trimming and J lost 4 bases, with 11 bases between them. The V gene's germline CDR1 is LGHNA and CDR2 YNFKEQ. The CDR3 extends over 15 amino acids. In nucleotides, the CDR3 is TGTGCCAGCAGCCAAGCGTCAGGTAATTACAATGAGCAGTTCTTC. As protein: CASSQASGNYNEQFF.

This rearrangement joins TRBV3-1 to TRBJ2-5; D is uncertain. Germline CDR1 is LGHDT and CDR2 is YNNKEL (reference sequence). The CDR3 consists of 15 residues. V lost 0 bases to trimming and J lost 5 bases, with 13 bases between them. The CDR3 bases are TGTGCCAGCAGCCAAGAAGGAGCGCAAAGGGAGACCCAGTACTTC. Amino acids: CASSQEGAQRETQYF.

In its sample, this clonotype was seen a few times. The chain uses TRBV6-1 and TRBJ2-3; D is perhaps TRBD1 or TRBD2 (5 bases each). The V gene's germline CDR1 is MNHNS and CDR2 SASEGT. The CDR3 has 14 residues. Between the trimmed V and J ends, which lost 6 bases and 6 bases, there was a span of 16 bases. The chain's CDR3 is CASSPGTSMDTQYF. The DNA of the CDR3 is TGTGCCAGCAGCCCAGGGACCTCGATGGATACGCAGTATTTT.

The gene calls are TRBV20-1 and TRBJ1-2, with 7 positions matching TRBD1. With V trimmed by 5 bases and J by 8 bases, 5 bases remained unmatched. The germline V gene has CDR1 DFQATT and CDR2 SNEGSKA (reference sequence). The CDR3 is made up of 11 amino acids. The CDR3 region is CSASYRGGYTF. For the CDR3, the DNA is TGCAGTGCTTCCTACAGGGGCGGCTACACCTTC.

The chain carries TRBV20-1 and TRBJ2-5, with 8 positions matching TRBD2. CDR1 is DFQATT, CDR2 SNEGSKA, per germline (reference sequence). This CDR3 is 15 amino acids long. V lost 0 bases, J lost 5 bases, and 8 bases stayed unmatched. In DNA form, the CDR3 reads TGCAGTGCTAGAGAGAGACGGGGGGGCCTGGAGACCCAGTACTTC. Encoded protein: CSARERRGGLETQYF.

There are a few counts of this clonotype. V is TRBV6-1 and J is TRBJ2-1; 9 nucleotides align to TRBD1. Germline assignment: CDR1 MNHNS and CDR2 SASEGT. This CDR3 has 14 amino acids. V was pared by 5 bases and J by 5 bases, with 4 bases of the junction left unmatched. In DNA, the CDR3 is TGTGCCAGCAGTCCGGACAGGGGCAACAATGAGCAGTTCTTC. Amino acids: CASSPDRGNNEQFF.

Remarks on this clonotype: It may be a read error: a sequence one base away is much more abundant. CDR3 sequence: CAVSAGSGVGTDTQYF. The DNA of the CDR3 is TGTGCCGTCAGTGCAGGTAGCGGGGTAGGCACAGATACGCAGTATTTT. The chain links TRBV10-3 to TRBJ2-3; 8 bases map to TRBD2. The CDR3 covers 16 residues. Per germline, CDR1 ENHRY and CDR2 SYGVKD.

The CDR3 DNA is TGTGCCAGCAGCTCCGGGATGCGCGATGAGCAGTTCTTC. Protein: CASSSGMRDEQFF. The chain recombines TRBV7-2 with TRBJ2-1; a possible D gene is TRBD2 (5 bases). The germline V gene encodes CDR1 SGHTA and CDR2 FQGNSA. CDR3 length equals 13 residues. The V end lost 4 bases, the J end lost 8 bases, and 12 bases lay between the germline ends.

This clonotype was picked up a small number of times. The chain is built from TRBV12-3 or TRBV12-4 and TRBJ1-1, with D possibly being TRBD1 (5 bases). With 6 bases removed from V and 0 bases from J, the gap between germline ends came to 14 bases. This CDR3 region has 15 residues. CDR3: CASRTPWGMNTEAFF. CDR3 sequence (DNA): TGTGCCAGCAGAACCCCCTGGGGGATGAACACTGAAGCTTTCTTT.

This sequence joins TRBV4-1 and TRBJ2-1; D is ambiguous. The CDR3 is 16 residues long. Trimming removed 1 base at V and 4 bases at J, with 14 bases between. Germline V gives CDR1 MGHRA, CDR2 YSYEKL. CDR3 nucleotide sequence: TGCGCCAGCAGCCAAGTCGGTAGAAAGCTTTACAATGAGCAGTTCTTC. Residues: CASSQVGRKLYNEQFF.

This clonotype was observed a handful of times. The rearrangement uses TRBV5-1 and TRBJ1-1; D possibly corresponds to TRBD1 (5 bases). The CDR3 is 14 residues long. V lost 5 bases and J 4 bases, leaving 15 bases between the germline ends. Germline V CDR1 and CDR2: SGHRS, YFSETQ. CDR3: CASRETQGGTEAFF. CDR3 nucleotides: TGCGCCAGCAGGGAAACCCAGGGCGGCACTGAAGCTTTCTTT.